These 5 T cell receptor beta chains were sequenced from one sample in a study of OX40 agonist ivuxolimab in advanced cancers. Clones were sequenced by immunoSEQ multiplex PCR, and TCRdb holds only the in-frame ones, with some missing. The sample holds approximately 100,000 clones, about nine tenths seen once. Specimen: CD4+ or CD8+ T cells sorted from blood, collected in a trial of the OX40 agonist ivuxolimab. These receptors were taken from an adult with an advanced solid tumor such as melanoma, head and neck, liver or kidney cancer.

This chain connects TRBV5-1 to TRBJ2-1; TRBD2 matches at 11 bases. The CDR3 contains 15 residues. Germline V gene data show CDR1 as SGHRS and CDR2 as YFSETQ. The V gene end was trimmed by 4 bases and the J gene end by 5 bases; junction bases not matched to a gene: 5. The CDR3 protein is CASSPGLADNNEQFF. The CDR3 DNA is TGCGCCAGCAGCCCGGGACTAGCGGATAACAATGAGCAGTTCTTC.

In this sample, this clone turned up once. This sequence joins TRBV7-2 and TRBJ2-7, with D possibly being TRBD2 (6 bases). Germline V gene lookup returns CDR1 SGHTA and CDR2 FQGNSA. Trimming left V 1 base short and J 0 bases short, with 10 bases between. This CDR3 comprises 15 residues. The CDR3 reads CASSLGGVSSYEQYF. In DNA form, the CDR3 reads TGTGCCAGCAGCTTAGGCGGGGTTAGCTCCTACGAGCAGTACTTC. The variable domain in full, with the rest retrieved from reference TRBV7-2 and TRBJ2-7, is GAGVSQSPSNKVTEKGKDVELRCDPISGHTALYWYRQSLGQGLEFLIYFQGNSAPDKSGLPSDRFSAERTGGSVSTLTIQRTQQEDSAVYLCASSLGGVSSYEQYFGPGTRLTVT.

This chain joins TRBV7-3 and TRBJ2-3; D call uncertain. The CDR3 is made up of 15 amino acids. Trimming pared 1 base from V and 2 bases from J, leaving 10 bases between. The germline gives CDR1 SGHTA, CDR2 FQGTGA. The DNA of the CDR3 is TGTGCCAGCAGCTTAATTGGGCATGACACAGATACGCAGTATTTT. This encodes CASSLIGHDTDTQYF.

J is TRBJ1-4 and V is TRBV5-1, with D maybe TRBD1 (5 bases). With 7 bases removed from V and 7 bases from J, the gap between germline ends came to 17 bases. The CDR3 is 14 residues long. Per the germline V gene, CDR1 is SGHRS and CDR2 is YFSETQ. The CDR3 is CASSEGQGFEKLFF. The DNA for the CDR3 is TGCGCCAGCTCGGAGGGGCAGGGTTTTGAAAAACTGTTTTTT.

This chain connects TRBV7-8 to TRBJ1-1; TRBD1 might be the D (5 bases). Trimming removed 3 bases at V and 6 bases at J, with 14 bases between. The V gene's germline CDR1 is SGHVS and CDR2 FQNEAQ. This CDR3 comprises 14 residues. The CDR3 loop reads CASSLRREWSEAFF. CDR3 bases: TGTGCCAGCAGCTTGCGCAGGGAATGGTCTGAAGCTTTCTTT.